This T cell receptor (beta chain) appears in the sequencing data of a study of identical twins. Overall study findings and caveats: The authors drew conclusions from cross-sectional statistical analysis rather than following the same donors.

Germline V gives CDR1 SQVTM, CDR2 ANQGSEA. Trimming took 2 bases from V and 2 from J, leaving 9 bases between them. The CDR3 is 13 amino acids. Healthy Caucasians provided all donations. It was template switching that added a universal primer site, and there were unique molecular identifiers on the cDNA. A single record per CDR3 protein comes from TCRdb applying MiXCR to the 5' RACE reads. The data contain more than 1.5 million distinct CDR3 sequences, 25% to 35% of them seen just once; the ten biggest clones take up 0.27%. This clonotype has more than one count but fewer than ten. Its antigen is still unknown.

The sample comprised cord blood. This sequence was found in a newborn girl in good health. The rearrangement links TRBV29-1 to TRBJ1-2; D possibly corresponds to TRBD1 (6 bases). The CDR3 DNA sequence: TGCAGCGTTGAATACGGACAGAACTATGGCTACACCTTC. Its protein product is CSVEYGQNYGYTF.